The sequence of this T cell receptor (beta chain) was determined in a study of control samples from healthy donors and cancer patients. Only in-frame clones appear in the TCRdb table, and some are missing; sequencing was by immunoSEQ multiplex PCR. The repertoire holds hundreds of thousands of clones, with about four fifths as singletons. This clonotype was obtained from a woman aged 55 to 70 with lung cancer. The sample was PBMCs.

The CDR3 region has the DNA TGCGCCAGCAGCTCAAGGACTGGGGACACCATATATTTT. Protein product: CASSSRTGDTIYF. V is TRBV5-1 and J is TRBJ1-3, with D hard to call. Germline CDR1 is SGHRS and CDR2 is YFSETQ. There are 13 residues in the CDR3. V was cut by 3 bases and J by 8 bases, with 12 bases left in between.